Following are 17 T cell receptor beta chains from one sample sequenced in a study of T cells in Graves' hyperthyroidism and ophthalmopathy. Amplification targeted TCR beta CDR3 regions from RNA transcripts. HTBI primers drove first-round RT-PCR of the TCR CDR3. TCRdb itself ran the multiplex PCR reads through MiXCR, one entry per CDR3 protein. Among fewer than 900,000 distinct CDR3 sequences, 15% to 20% were seen once, and the ten largest hold under 8.5%. Material for sequencing was blood. These receptors all come from a man aged 18 to 30 with Graves' hyperthyroidism.

V is TRBV15 and J is TRBJ2-7; 7 nucleotides agree with TRBD2. CDR1 and CDR2 from the germline V gene are LNHNV and YYDKDF (reference sequence). The trim removed 4 bases at V and 4 bases at J, leaving 13 bases unmatched. There are 16 residues in the CDR3. The CDR3 sequence: CATSNQALAEPYEQYF. CDR3 nucleotides: TGTGCCACCAGCAACCAAGCCCTAGCGGAGCCTTACGAGCAGTACTTC.

This clonotype occurred many times. This chain's CDR3 is CASIRTGEYGYTF. The CDR3 nucleotides are TGTGCCAGCATTAGGACAGGGGAGTATGGCTACACCTTC. The rearrangement links TRBV2 to TRBJ1-2; 9 nucleotides line up with TRBD1. In germline, CDR1 is SNHLY, CDR2 FYNNEI. The length of the CDR3 is 13 residues. V lost 7 bases, J lost 5 bases, and 5 bases stayed unmatched.

The V and J genes are TRBV28 and TRBJ2-2; 11 bases are a match to TRBD2. The CDR3 spans 16 residues. Germline V lookup: CDR1 MDHEN, CDR2 SYDVKM. V gave up 0 bases and J gave up 6 bases; unmatched junction bases: 3. This CDR3 reads CASSLWSSGRPGELFF. The DNA of the CDR3 is TGTGCCAGCAGTTTATGGTCTAGCGGGAGGCCCGGGGAGCTGTTTTTT.

With regard to this clonotype: At one end, the junction sequence differs from germline, possibly due to a read error. The chain has TRBV7-9 and TRBJ2-3, with 9 positions matching TRBD2. The V gene's germline CDR1 is SEHNR and CDR2 FQNEAQ (reference sequence). The CDR3 consists of 15 residues. In nucleotides, the CDR3 is TGTGCCAGCAGCGGCGGGAGGGCTAGCACAGGTACGCAGTATTTT. This encodes CASSGGRASTGTQYF.

This clonotype was recorded at least ten times. The V call is TRBV28, the J call TRBJ2-1; TRBD1 might be the D (5 bases). The germline V gene encodes CDR1 MDHEN and CDR2 SYDVKM. This CDR3 is 15 amino acids long. The V and J ends lost 7 bases and 8 bases respectively, with 21 bases between them. CDR3 loop: CASTTPSRVVDEQFF. The CDR3 bases are TGTGCCAGCACCACACCATCCAGGGTGGTCGATGAGCAGTTCTTC. The variable domain in full, completed from reference TRBV28 and TRBJ2-1, reads DVKVTQSSRYLVKRTGEKVFLECVQDMDHENMFWYRQDPGLGLRLIYFSYDVKMKEKGDIPEGYSVSREKKERFSLILESASTNQTSMYLCASTTPSRVVDEQFFGPGTRLTVL.

The chain is built from TRBV3-1 and TRBJ2-1; 7 nucleotides agree with TRBD1. The CDR3 has 14 residues. Germline CDR1 LGHDT, CDR2 YNNKEL (reference sequence). J lost 6 bases, V lost 8 bases, and 10 bases had no gene match. The CDR3 is CASREGAAGNEQFF. CDR3 coding DNA: TGTGCCAGCCGTGAGGGGGCTGCGGGCAATGAGCAGTTCTTC.

There are many counts of this clonotype. V gene TRBV18 combines with J gene TRBJ2-5, with TRBD1 matching 10 bases. V shed 5 bases, J shed 4 bases, and the junction held 7 bases outside the gene matches. CDR3 length: 15 amino acids. CDR1 is KGHSH, CDR2 LQKENI, per germline. The CDR3 region is CASSAPGQGRETQYF. The CDR3 bases are TGTGCCAGCTCAGCCCCGGGACAGGGGCGAGAGACCCAGTACTTC.

This clonotype was seen many times. The chain has TRBV28 and TRBJ1-1, with D hard to call. Germline V gene lookup returns CDR1 MDHEN and CDR2 SYDVKM. CDR3 length: 12 amino acids. V lost 7 bases and J lost 4, with 10 bases in between. The CDR3: CASTHRRTEAFF. As DNA, the CDR3 is TGTGCCAGCACGCACAGACGCACTGAAGCTTTCTTT.

This clonotype was counted ten times or more. J is TRBJ1-1 and V is TRBV12-3 or TRBV12-4; D possibly corresponds to TRBD1 (6 bases). The CDR3 consists of 12 residues. Trimming removed 5 bases at V and 7 bases at J, with 11 bases between. The CDR3 region is CASSPGQLEAFF. Written as DNA, the CDR3 is TGTGCCAGCAGTCCCGGACAGCTTGAAGCTTTCTTT.

This clonotype was observed at least ten times. The chain uses TRBV30 and TRBJ1-2, with unresolved D. Trimming shortened V by 4 bases and J by 2 bases, and 11 bases separated the two germline ends. This CDR3 region has 13 residues. Germline V gene sequence: CDR1 GTSNPN, CDR2 SVGIG (reference sequence). The DNA for the CDR3 is TGTGCCTGGATTAGGACTGAGAACTATGGCTACACCTTC. This translates into CAWIRTENYGYTF.

This clonotype has just a few counts. The V and J genes are TRBV7-9 and TRBJ2-1; 8 positions match TRBD2. The CDR3 extends over 16 amino acids. CDR1 SEHNR and CDR2 FQNEAQ come from the germline V gene (reference sequence). V was pared by 5 bases and J by 4 bases, with 10 bases of the junction left unmatched. The CDR3 sequence: CASSPGGGGGYNEQFF. In DNA, the CDR3 is TGTGCCAGCAGCCCCGGGGGGGGCGGGGGTTACAATGAGCAGTTCTTC.

This clonotype was recorded at least ten times. The CDR3 coding sequence is TGTGCCAGCTTGGGGGACAGGGGGAAAATGTACGAGCAGTACTTC. It specifies CASLGDRGKMYEQYF. The rearrangement links TRBV6-2 or TRBV6-3 to TRBJ2-7, with 11 bases lining up with TRBD1. The V gene's germline CDR1 is MNHEY and CDR2 SVGEGT. J gave up 4 bases and V 8 bases, and 10 bases lay outside the gene matches. The CDR3 contains 15 residues.

This clonotype was picked up many times. The gene calls are TRBV20-1 and TRBJ2-1, with 8 bases identical to TRBD2. Per the germline V gene, CDR1 is DFQATT and CDR2 is SNEGSKA (reference sequence). The trim removed 3 bases at V and 5 bases at J, leaving 3 bases unmatched. The CDR3 is 13 residues long. The CDR3 DNA is TGCAGTGCTAGTGCGGGAGGCAACAATGAGCAGTTCTTC. This encodes CSASAGGNNEQFF.

This clonotype showed up many times. The chain couples TRBV12-3 or TRBV12-4 to TRBJ2-3; 12 nucleotides line up with TRBD2. This CDR3 has 18 residues. With 6 bases clipped from V and 2 bases from J, the junction kept 12 bases outside the gene matches. For the CDR3, the DNA is TGTGCCAGCAGCCTGACAGGGGGACTAGCGGGTACCACAGATACGCAGTATTTT. The encoded protein is CASSLTGGLAGTTDTQYF.

This clonotype was observed at least ten times. The chain employs TRBV10-3 and TRBJ2-7; D perhaps matches TRBD1 (6 bases). Germline V gene lookup returns CDR1 ENHRY and CDR2 SYGVKD. The CDR3 extends over 17 amino acids. V lost 0 bases to trimming and J lost 1 base, with 16 bases between them. The chain's CDR3 is CAISESRNRDLSYEQYF. DNA of the CDR3: TGTGCCATCAGTGAGTCAAGGAACAGGGATTTGTCCTACGAGCAGTACTTC.

The chain combines TRBV10-3 with TRBJ2-5, with TRBD2 as a possible D gene (5 bases). V lost 4 bases and J 1 base, leaving 10 bases between the germline ends. The CDR3 has 14 residues. Germline V gives CDR1 ENHRY, CDR2 SYGVKD. The CDR3 DNA follows: TGTGCCATCAGTGGGGCTAGCAGCCAAGAGACCCAGTACTTC. It yields the protein CAISGASSQETQYF.

The V and J genes are TRBV7-3 and TRBJ1-3; TRBD1 might be the D (5 bases). Trimming removed 4 bases from V and 4 bases from J, with 14 bases in between. The CDR3 is 15 amino acids. Germline V gene lookup returns CDR1 SGHTA and CDR2 FQGTGA. The CDR3 sequence is CASSYGDRGGNTIYF. In DNA, the CDR3 is TGTGCCAGCAGCTACGGGGACCGTGGAGGAAACACCATATATTTT.